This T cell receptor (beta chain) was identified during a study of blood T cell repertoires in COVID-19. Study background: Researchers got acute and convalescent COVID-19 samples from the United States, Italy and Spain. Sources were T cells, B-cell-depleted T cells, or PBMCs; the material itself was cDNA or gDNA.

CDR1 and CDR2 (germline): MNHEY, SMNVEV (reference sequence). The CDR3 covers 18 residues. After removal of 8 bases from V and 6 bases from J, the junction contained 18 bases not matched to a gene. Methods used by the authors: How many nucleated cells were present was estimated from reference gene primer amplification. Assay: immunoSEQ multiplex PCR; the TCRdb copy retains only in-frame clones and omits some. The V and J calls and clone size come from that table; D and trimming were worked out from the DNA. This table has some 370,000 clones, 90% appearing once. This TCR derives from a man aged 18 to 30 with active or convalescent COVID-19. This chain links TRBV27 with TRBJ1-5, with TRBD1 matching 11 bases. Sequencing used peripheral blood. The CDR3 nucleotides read TGTGCCAGCCGTACACAGACCGGGACAGGGGGTTACAGTCAGCCCCAGCATTTT. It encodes CASRTQTGTGGYSQPQHF.